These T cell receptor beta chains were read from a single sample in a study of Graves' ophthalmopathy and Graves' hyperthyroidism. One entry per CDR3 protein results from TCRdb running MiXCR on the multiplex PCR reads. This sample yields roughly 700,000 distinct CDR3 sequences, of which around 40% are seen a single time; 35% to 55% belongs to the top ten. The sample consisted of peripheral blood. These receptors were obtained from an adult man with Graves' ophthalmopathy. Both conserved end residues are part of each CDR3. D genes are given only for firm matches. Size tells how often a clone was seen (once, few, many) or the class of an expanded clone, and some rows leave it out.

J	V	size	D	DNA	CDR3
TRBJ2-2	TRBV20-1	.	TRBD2	TGCAGTGCTGCTAGCGGGAGGACCGACGGGGAGCTGTTTTTT	CSAASGRTDGELFF
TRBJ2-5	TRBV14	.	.	TGTGCCAGCAGCCAAGAAAGGGGGGGCGACTCAACGGAGACCCAGTACTTC	CASSQERGGDSTETQYF
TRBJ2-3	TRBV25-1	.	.	TGTGCCAGCAGCATCCCTGGGGGAAAAGATACGCAGTATTTT	CASSIPGGKDTQYF
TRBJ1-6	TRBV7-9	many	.	TGTGCCAGCAGCTTACAAAATTCACCCCTCCACTTT	CASSLQNSPLHF
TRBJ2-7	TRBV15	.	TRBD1	TGTGCCACCAGCACCTGGACAGGATCCTACGAGCAGTACTTC	CATSTWTGSYEQYF
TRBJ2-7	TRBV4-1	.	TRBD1	TGCGCCAGCAGCCAAGATAGCGAGGGGGCGCTTTTCGAGCAGTACTTC	CASSQDSEGALFEQYF
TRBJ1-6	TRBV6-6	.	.	TGTGCCAGCCGAGGCCTCAGGGGATTGGCTTCACCCCTCCACTTT	CASRGLRGLASPLHF
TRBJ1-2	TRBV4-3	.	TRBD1	TGCGCCAGCAGCCAGCGACAGGGGGGCGGCTACTATGGCTACACCTTC	CASSQRQGGGYYGYTF
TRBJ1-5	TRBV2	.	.	TGTGCCAGCAGTTACGCCCCAACAGGGCCTCAGCCCCAGCATTTT	CASSYAPTGPQPQHF
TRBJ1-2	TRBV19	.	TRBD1	TGTGCCAGTAGTCGACAGGGGGCAAATGGCTACACCTTC	CASSRQGANGYTF
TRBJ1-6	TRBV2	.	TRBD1	TGTGCCAGCAGTGAAGCAGTTGGACAGGGATCACCCCTCCACTTT	CASSEAVGQGSPLHF
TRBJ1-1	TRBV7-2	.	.	TGTGCCAGCGGCAGATCCCTCGGCACTGAAGCTTTCTTT	CASGRSLGTEAFF
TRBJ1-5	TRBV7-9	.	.	TGCGCCAGCAGCCAAGTTGGCAGGGGCGGTTATCAGCCCCAGCATTTT	CASSQVGRGGYQPQHF
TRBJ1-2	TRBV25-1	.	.	TGTGCCAGCCAAGAACAGGAAGACTATGGCTACACCTTC	CASQEQEDYGYTF
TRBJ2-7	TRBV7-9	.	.	TGTGCCAGCAGCTACGATGCCTCCTACGAGCAGTACTTC	CASSYDASYEQYF
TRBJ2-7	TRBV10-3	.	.	TGTGCCAGCACCCCTAAACCCGTCTCCTACGAGCAGTACTTC	CASTPKPVSYEQYF
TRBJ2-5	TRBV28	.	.	TGTGCCAGCAGTCCCGGAGCAGGCGGTAGTCGAGAGCAGTACTTC	CASSPGAGGSREQYF
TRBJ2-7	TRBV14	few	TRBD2	TGTGCCAGCAGCCATGGTGGGACTACCGAGCAGTACTTC	CASSHGGTTEQYF
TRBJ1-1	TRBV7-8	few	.	TGTGCCAGCAGCTTAGGCTGGGCGAACACTGAAGCTTTCTTT	CASSLGWANTEAFF
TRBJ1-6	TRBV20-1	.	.	TGCAGTGCTAGTGTGGGCACCAGCTCCTATAATTCACCCCTCCACTTT	CSASVGTSSYNSPLHF
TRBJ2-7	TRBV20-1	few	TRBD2	TGCAGTGCTGTTCGGCGGGGGGGACCGTTCTACGAGCAGTACTTC	CSAVRRGGPFYEQYF
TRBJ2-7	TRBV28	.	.	TGTGCCAGCTGCGCCAGAAACTACGAGCAGTACTTC	CASCARNYEQYF
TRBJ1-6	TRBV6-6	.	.	TGTGCCAGCAGCAGGACGCAGAATAATTCACCCCTCCACTTT	CASSRTQNNSPLHF
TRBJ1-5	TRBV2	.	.	TGTGCCAGCAGCGTAGGAGGGGATAATCAGCCCCAGCATTTT	CASSVGGDNQPQHF
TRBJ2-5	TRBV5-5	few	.	TGTGCCAGCAGCTTGGACAGGTCAGAAACCCAGTACTTC	CASSLDRSETQYF
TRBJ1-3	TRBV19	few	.	TGTGCCTCAAAGAAGAGGAGGGATTGGGACACCATATATTTT	CASKKRRDWDTIYF